This entry describes one TCR beta chain. Its target is unknown. This may arise from a read error, as a much more abundant clone is one base away. This entry belongs to a study of identical twins. Study outcomes and limitations: Fewer insertions characterized abundant cord blood beta clonotypes, whereas memory repertoires showed none. Shared out-of-frame alpha sequences (those common to twins) showed excess low generation probability. Diverse VJ usage suggested most zero-insertion clonotypes were not invariant T cells.

The CDR3 is 17 residues long. V was trimmed by 1 base and J by 5 bases, leaving 21 bases between them. The germline V gene encodes CDR1 SGHDT and CDR2 YYEEEE. MiXCR, run by TCRdb on the 5' RACE reads, gives a single entry per CDR3 protein. The repertoire holds 400,000 to 550,000 distinct CDR3 sequences, with around 20% as singletons. These data are also associated with another study on T cells expressing NK-cell markers.

The sequenced material came from CD4+ T cells sorted from blood. This chain joins TRBV5-6 and TRBJ2-5; perhaps TRBD2 as D (6 bases). The receptor was isolated from a woman aged 18 to 35 in good health. CDR3 bases: TGTGCCAGCAGCTTGTATTCGGTAGCGGAAGTGGTGGAGACCCAGTACTTC. It specifies CASSLYSVAEVVETQYF.